This TCR beta chain is from a study of a mutant IDH1 vaccine in newly diagnosed glioma. Whole-study context: Vaccination began 4-6 weeks post radiotherapy alone, or with temozolomide cycles. Every participant had undergone radiotherapy, temozolomide, or both before, and most underwent both.

Regarding this clone: Its specificity is not known.

With 4 bases clipped from V and 7 bases from J, the junction kept 14 bases outside the gene matches. CDR1 and CDR2 (germline): SEHNR, FQNEAQ (reference sequence). The CDR3 is 17 residues long. Using immunoSEQ multiplex PCR, the repertoire was profiled, and TCRdb retains in-frame clones only, with some absent. The sample shows 35,000 to 45,000 clones, about 80% of them seen only once. Time point of the sample: week 11, during vaccination. Mutant IDH1 20-mer peptide, at 300 ug, made up each vaccine dose, with topical imiquimod. The receptor's source is a woman in her thirties with glioma. Some clones in this sample may be carry-over from other donors' samples. The chain couples TRBV7-9 to TRBJ2-2; 8 bases fit TRBD1. Sequenced here: peripheral blood mononuclear cells (PBMCs), sampled from a glioma patient whose treatment included an IDH1 peptide vaccine. The CDR3 is CASSSQGQGARIGELFF. CDR3 coding DNA: TGTGCCAGCAGCTCCCAAGGCCAGGGGGCGCGGATCGGGGAGCTGTTTTTT.